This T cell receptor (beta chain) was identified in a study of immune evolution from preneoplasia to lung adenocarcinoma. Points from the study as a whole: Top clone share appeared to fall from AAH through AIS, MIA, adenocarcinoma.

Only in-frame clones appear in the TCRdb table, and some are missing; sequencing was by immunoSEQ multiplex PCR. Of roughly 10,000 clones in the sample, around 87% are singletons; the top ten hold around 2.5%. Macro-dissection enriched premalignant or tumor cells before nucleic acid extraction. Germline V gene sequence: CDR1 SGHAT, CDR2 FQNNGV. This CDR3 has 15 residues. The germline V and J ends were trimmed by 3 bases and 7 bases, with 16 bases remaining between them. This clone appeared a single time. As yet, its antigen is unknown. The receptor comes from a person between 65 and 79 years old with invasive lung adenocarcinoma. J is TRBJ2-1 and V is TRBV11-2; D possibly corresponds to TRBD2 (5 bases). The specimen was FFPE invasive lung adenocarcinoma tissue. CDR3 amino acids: CASSFLPSGRNEQFF. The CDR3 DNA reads TGTGCCAGCAGCTTCCTTCCCTCGGGGAGAAATGAGCAGTTCTTC.